This T cell receptor (beta chain) stems from a study of T-cell reconstitution after alpha-beta-depleted transplantation in children. Unique molecular identifiers were used in preparing the TCRbeta library. TCRdb reprocessed the PCR reads via MiXCR and lists one record per CDR3 protein. In the table there are 300,000 to 400,000 distinct CDR3 sequences, about a sixth of which are singletons. Findings and caveats of the study: Reports say that about two months after transplant, the alpha-beta T cells came out of several hundred graft clones that had expanded. Some patients owed their high day-60 TCRbeta diversity to surviving recipient T cells and thymic progenitors. Newly produced T cells mostly provided counts and TCRbeta diversity after one year, as hyperexpanded clones declined.

The CDR3 contains 12 residues. Germline CDR1 reads SGHAT; CDR2 reads FQNNGV. Trimming removed 6 bases at V and 8 bases at J, with 13 bases between. This clonotype occurred once. What it recognizes is unknown. The material sequenced was PBMCs, mostly from graft donor cells, taken 360 days after TCRalphabeta/CD19-depleted stem cell transplant. The J gene is TRBJ2-5, the V gene TRBV11-2; no firm D call. The sequence came from a male patient between 2 and 15 years old who had a stem cell transplant for acute lymphoblastic leukemia, so the T cells may come from the graft donor. This CDR3 is CASSGSAATQYF. DNA of the CDR3: TGTGCCAGCAGTGGCTCCGCCGCAACCCAGTACTTC.